This is a list of T cell receptor beta chains from one sample in a study of spatial heterogeneity in lung cancer. TCRdb passed the 5' RACE reads through MiXCR, listing each CDR3 protein once. The sample gives about 100,000 distinct CDR3 sequences, 4.4% of which show up once; approximately 22% is in the top ten. The specimen was lung tumor tissue, collected at surgery. The receptors here all came from a male donor with early-stage non-small cell lung cancer. Both conserved end residues are part of each CDR3. Fields, in order: V gene, J gene, D gene, clone size, CDR3 protein, CDR3 DNA. The D gene is left open where the match is weak. For some rows the clone size is stated as once, few or many, or as a class when expanded; others skip it.

V: TRBV20-1; J: TRBJ2-3; D: TRBD2; size: many; CDR3: CSVTTSGYPTDTQYF; DNA: TGCAGTGTAACGACTAGCGGGTACCCCACAGATACGCAGTATTTT
V: TRBV29-1; J: TRBJ2-7; D: .; size: many; CDR3: CSVGGQGNYEQYF; DNA: TGCAGCGTTGGCGGTCAAGGGAACTACGAGCAGTACTTC
V: TRBV20-1; J: TRBJ2-1; D: TRBD2; size: many; CDR3: CSAATGTSGWDNEQFF; DNA: TGCAGTGCCGCAACCGGGACTAGCGGATGGGACAATGAGCAGTTCTTC
V: TRBV15; J: TRBJ1-5; D: .; size: many; CDR3: CATSISTGGSNQPQHF; DNA: TGTGCCACCAGCATCTCTACAGGCGGGAGCAATCAGCCCCAGCATTTT
V: TRBV9; J: TRBJ1-2; D: .; size: many; CDR3: CASSVEPGARGYTF; DNA: TGTGCCAGCAGCGTAGAACCGGGGGCGAGGGGCTACACCTTC
V: TRBV7-9; J: TRBJ2-7; D: .; size: many; CDR3: CASSLSGSAYEQYF; DNA: TGTGCCAGCAGCTTATCGGGGAGTGCCTACGAGCAGTACTTC
V: TRBV24-1; J: TRBJ2-1; D: .; size: few; CDR3: CATSDPGYNEQFF; DNA: TGTGCCACCAGTGACCCCGGATACAATGAGCAGTTCTTC
V: TRBV11-2; J: TRBJ2-7; D: .; size: many; CDR3: CASRKGASGAHEQYF; DNA: TGTGCCAGCAGGAAAGGGGCGTCAGGGGCCCACGAGCAGTACTTC
V: TRBV25-1; J: TRBJ2-1; D: .; size: many; CDR3: CASSELGRRNEQFF; DNA: TGTGCCAGCAGTGAATTGGGACGACGTAATGAGCAGTTCTTC
V: TRBV4-1; J: TRBJ2-2; D: .; size: many; CDR3: CASSQRPDISNTGELFF; DNA: TGCGCCAGCAGCCAACGGCCGGACATTTCGAACACCGGGGAGCTGTTTTTT
V: TRBV20-1; J: TRBJ2-5; D: .; size: many; CDR3: CSAETAQETQYF; DNA: TGCAGTGCGGAGACCGCTCAAGAGACCCAGTACTTC
V: TRBV7-2; J: TRBJ2-3; D: .; size: many; CDR3: CASSLSQIMQYF; DNA: TGTGCCAGCAGCTTATCGCAGATTATGCAGTATTTT
V: TRBV2; J: TRBJ2-1; D: TRBD2; size: many; CDR3: CASRPRLAGEAEQFF; DNA: TGTGCCAGCAGACCGAGACTAGCGGGAGAGGCTGAGCAGTTCTTC
V: TRBV28; J: TRBJ2-5; D: .; size: many; CDR3: CASGLSQETQYF; DNA: TGTGCCAGCGGGTTATCCCAAGAGACCCAGTACTTC
V: TRBV7-9; J: TRBJ2-1; D: .; size: many; CDR3: CASSLSENNEQFF; DNA: TGTGCCAGCAGCCTGAGCGAAAACAATGAGCAGTTCTTC
V: TRBV7-9; J: TRBJ1-1; D: .; size: many; CDR3: CASSAGQGGAFF; DNA: TGTGCCAGCAGCGCGGGGCAGGGAGGTGCTTTCTTT
V: TRBV27; J: TRBJ2-5; D: TRBD2; size: many; CDR3: CASGTLAGIEETQYF; DNA: TGTGCCAGCGGAACACTAGCGGGGATTGAAGAGACCCAGTACTTC
V: TRBV5-1; J: TRBJ2-1; D: TRBD2; size: few; CDR3: CASSRGLAGEPAPYNEQFF; DNA: TGCGCCAGCAGTCGAGGACTAGCGGGGGAACCCGCCCCCTACAATGAGCAGTTCTTC
V: TRBV6-1; J: TRBJ1-5; D: .; size: many; CDR3: CASSELGWASNQPQHF; DNA: TGTGCCAGCAGTGAATTGGGTTGGGCTAGCAATCAGCCCCAGCATTTT
V: TRBV7-6; J: TRBJ1-6; D: TRBD1; size: many; CDR3: CASSLALEGQSPLHF; DNA: TGTGCCAGCAGCTTAGCGTTGGAGGGACAGTCACCCCTCCACTTT
V: TRBV4-1; J: TRBJ1-5; D: .; size: few; CDR3: CASSQVGGRVKDQPQHF; DNA: TGCGCCAGCAGCCAAGTTGGCGGCCGCGTCAAGGATCAGCCCCAGCATTTT
V: TRBV3-1; J: TRBJ2-5; D: .; size: .; CDR3: CASSPGHQETQYF; DNA: TGTGCCAGCAGCCCGGGACACCAAGAGACCCAGTACTTC
V: TRBV27; J: TRBJ2-6; D: TRBD2; size: few; CDR3: CASSQGLAVTGANVLTF; DNA: TGTGCCAGCAGTCAAGGACTAGCTGTCACTGGGGCCAACGTCCTGACTTTC
V: TRBV18; J: TRBJ1-1; D: .; size: many; CDR3: CASSQTQGNTEAFF; DNA: TGTGCCAGCTCACAAACTCAGGGGAACACTGAAGCTTTCTTT
V: TRBV5-1; J: TRBJ2-5; D: TRBD1; size: many; CDR3: CASSLEGTGFEETQYF; DNA: TGCGCCAGCAGCTTGGAGGGGACAGGGTTTGAAGAGACCCAGTACTTC
V: TRBV4-1; J: TRBJ2-3; D: .; size: many; CDR3: CASSQEVADTDTQYF; DNA: TGCGCCAGCAGCCAAGAGGTAGCGGACACAGATACGCAGTATTTT
V: TRBV4-1; J: TRBJ1-3; D: .; size: .; CDR3: CASSQDRGGNTIYF; DNA: TGCGCCAGCAGCCAAGACAGGGGTGGAAACACCATATATTTT
V: TRBV28; J: TRBJ2-7; D: .; size: many; CDR3: CASSLGDRDLFEQYF; DNA: TGTGCCAGCAGTTTGGGGGACCGCGATCTTTTCGAGCAGTACTTC
V: TRBV2; J: TRBJ2-3; D: .; size: .; CDR3: CASSDWRSTDTQYF; DNA: TGTGCCAGCAGTGACTGGAGATCCACAGATACGCAGTATTTT
V: TRBV5-1; J: TRBJ2-3; D: TRBD2; size: many; CDR3: CASSPGPSGGTDTQYF; DNA: TGCGCCAGCAGCCCTGGCCCGAGCGGGGGCACAGATACGCAGTATTTT